Presented here are 7 T cell receptor beta chains from one specimen sequenced in a study of CD8 T cells in Susac syndrome. RNA, at about 0.5 to 1 ug, was reverse transcribed with random hexamers. TCRdb reprocessed the immunoSEQ multiplex PCR reads with MiXCR, giving one entry per CDR3 protein. The sample records 150,000 to 200,000 distinct CDR3 sequences, about 95% being singletons. Sequencing was done on a sample of CD8+ T cells from PBMCs. These receptors all stem from a human donor with multiple sclerosis.

This clonotype was seen just once. V gene TRBV12-3 or TRBV12-4 combines with J gene TRBJ1-5, with D unresolved. The V gene lost 0 bases and the J gene lost 2 bases, with 5 bases spanning the gap. This CDR3 has 14 amino acids. CDR3 sequence (DNA): TGTGCCAGCAGTTTAGCTTTGGGCAATCAGCCCCAGCATTTT. Its translation: CASSLALGNQPQHF.

The gene calls are TRBV27 and TRBJ2-1, with D perhaps being TRBD1 or TRBD2 (5 bases each). This CDR3 comprises 12 residues. CDR1 MNHEY and CDR2 SMNVEV come from the germline V gene (reference sequence). Trimming took off 2 bases at V and 8 bases at J, with 7 bases between the two ends. The chain's CDR3 is CASSLRGDEQFF. As DNA, the CDR3 is TGTGCCAGCAGTTTAAGGGGAGATGAGCAGTTCTTC.

CDR3 coding DNA: TGTGCCAGCAGCTCGAGCGGGAGACCAGATACGCAGTATTTT. This codes for CASSSSGRPDTQYF. The chain carries TRBV11-2 and TRBJ2-3, with 8 positions matching TRBD2. Germline V gene lookup returns CDR1 SGHAT and CDR2 FQNNGV. The CDR3 spans 14 residues. The junction had 4 bases not matched to a gene; V was cut back by 4 bases and J by 4 bases.

The chain recombines TRBV20-1 with TRBJ2-1; possibly TRBD2 for D (6 bases). Per the germline V gene, CDR1 is DFQATT and CDR2 is SNEGSKA (reference sequence). The V and J ends lost 1 base and 9 bases respectively, with 13 bases between them. CDR3 length: 13 residues. The CDR3 reads CSARGRLVGEQFF. CDR3 sequence (DNA): TGCAGTGCTAGAGGTAGACTAGTCGGTGAGCAGTTCTTC.

V usage is TRBV6-5 and J usage is TRBJ1-2; 7 positions match TRBD1. Per germline, CDR1 MNHEY and CDR2 SVGAGI. Trimming cost V 3 bases and J 1 base; bases outside gene matches: 11. The CDR3 is made up of 17 amino acids. Here the CDR3 reads CASSYNWDSVLNYGYTF. DNA of the CDR3: TGTGCCAGCAGTTATAATTGGGACAGCGTACTTAACTATGGCTACACCTTC.

The chain couples TRBV25-1 to TRBJ2-2; D uncertain. The germline gives CDR1 MGHDK, CDR2 SYGVNS. The CDR3 length is 11 residues. Trimming stripped 5 bases from V and 7 bases from J, with 5 bases between. The CDR3: CASSRVGELFF. The CDR3 DNA reads as TGTGCCAGCAGTAGGGTCGGGGAGCTGTTTTTT.

The CDR3 sequence: CASSLIGRDTSYEQYF. CDR3 coding DNA: TGCGCCAGCAGCTTGATAGGTCGGGATACCTCCTACGAGCAGTACTTC. This chain joins TRBV5-1 and TRBJ2-7, with D perhaps TRBD2 (5 bases). Trimming took 1 base from V and 0 from J, leaving 14 bases between them. CDR3 length: 16 amino acids. The germline V gene encodes CDR1 SGHRS and CDR2 YFSETQ.